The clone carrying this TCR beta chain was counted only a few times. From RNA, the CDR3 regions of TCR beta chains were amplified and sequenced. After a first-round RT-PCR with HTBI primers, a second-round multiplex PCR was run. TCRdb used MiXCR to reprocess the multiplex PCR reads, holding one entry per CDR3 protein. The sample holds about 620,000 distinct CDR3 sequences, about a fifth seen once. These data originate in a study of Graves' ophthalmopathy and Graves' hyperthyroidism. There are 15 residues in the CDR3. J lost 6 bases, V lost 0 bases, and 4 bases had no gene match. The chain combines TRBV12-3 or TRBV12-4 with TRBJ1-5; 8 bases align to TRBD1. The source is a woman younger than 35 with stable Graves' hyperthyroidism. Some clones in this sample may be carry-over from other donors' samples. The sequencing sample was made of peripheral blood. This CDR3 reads CASSLASTGVQPQHF. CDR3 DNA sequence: TGTGCCAGCAGTTTAGCGTCGACAGGGGTTCAGCCCCAGCATTTT.